Below are 6 T cell receptor beta chains sequenced from a single sample in a study of blood T cell repertoires in COVID-19. Profiled with immunoSEQ multiplex PCR; TCRdb holds only in-frame clones, not every one. The table includes approximately 130,000 clones, approximately 84% detected once. The sequenced sample consisted of peripheral blood. These receptors were obtained from a woman between 45 and 65 years old who had recovered from COVID-19.

V is TRBV4-2 and J is TRBJ2-1, with unresolved D. Trimming took 8 bases from V and 0 from J, leaving 20 bases between them. Germline V gene sequence: CDR1 LGHNA, CDR2 YNFKEQ. This CDR3 spans 17 amino acids. CDR3 in DNA: TGTGCCAGCGCGGCTGATGACTTGCGAAGCTCCTACAATGAGCAGTTCTTC. Encoded protein: CASAADDLRSSYNEQFF.

This chain joins TRBV5-1 and TRBJ2-3, with D perhaps matching TRBD2 (6 bases). V lost 7 bases and J lost 2, with 17 bases in between. Germline V gives CDR1 SGHRS, CDR2 YFSETQ. This CDR3 comprises 15 residues. CDR3 coding DNA: TGCGCCAGCCTCCGGGGAGGACTTAACACAGATACGCAGTATTTT. Amino acid sequence: CASLRGGLNTDTQYF.

J is TRBJ2-5 and V is TRBV2, with D perhaps matching TRBD1 (6 bases). Germline V gene sequence: CDR1 SNHLY, CDR2 FYNNEI. This CDR3 contains 12 residues. Trimming took 6 bases from V and 4 from J, leaving 9 bases between them. The CDR3 bases are TGTGCCAGCAGCGTCAGGGGAGAGACCCAGTACTTC. Translation gives CASSVRGETQYF.

V is TRBV10-3 and J is TRBJ2-7; TRBD1 is a possible D gene (6 bases). Germline V gene data show CDR1 as ENHRY and CDR2 as SYGVKD. This CDR3 region has 12 residues. The V end lost 8 bases, the J end lost 2 bases, and 10 bases lay between the germline ends. As DNA, the CDR3 is TGTGCCATCTGGGCAGGGGCCTACGAGCAGTACTTC. Its translation is CAIWAGAYEQYF.

This clone was detected only a few times. The rearrangement uses TRBV19 and TRBJ2-2, with unresolved D. Germline V gene sequence: CDR1 LNHDA, CDR2 SQIVND (reference sequence). V was clipped by 0 bases and J by 4 bases, with 6 bases between them. CDR3 length equals 14 residues. CDR3 amino acids: CASSIERLTGELFF. Written as DNA, the CDR3 is TGTGCCAGTAGTATAGAGCGGCTCACCGGGGAGCTGTTTTTT.

V is TRBV19 and J is TRBJ1-1; D is uncertain. CDR3 size: 14 residues. V gave up 3 bases and J gave up 6 bases, with 14 bases separating them. CDR1 LNHDA and CDR2 SQIVND come from the germline V gene (reference sequence). CDR3 sequence (DNA): TGTGCCAGTAGTATGTATCCGGGGAGCGCTGAAGCTTTCTTT. Its translation is CASSMYPGSAEAFF.